The 13 T cell receptor beta chains presented below share a single source sample, sequenced in a study of graft-versus-host responses after intestinal transplantation. These TCRs are of unknown antigen specificity. TCRdb's copy holds only in-frame clones and misses some; the assay was immunoSEQ multiplex PCR. The data show 84,000 or so clones, around 86% seen once. Sample: unstimulated CD8+ T cells sorted from spleen or lymph node cells, taken before transplant. These receptor sequences come from a human donor who was the organ donor for an intestinal transplant.

V usage is TRBV4-1 and J usage is TRBJ1-1; D perhaps matches TRBD1 (5 bases). CDR1 is MGHRA and CDR2 is YSYEKL in the germline V gene. The V and J ends lost 0 bases and 5 bases respectively, with 25 bases between them. The CDR3 is 19 amino acids. DNA for the CDR3: TGCGCCAGCAGCCAAGAGGCGACGTCGAGGGGTCAATTTAGGACTGAAGCTTTCTTT. It yields the protein CASSQEATSRGQFRTEAFF.

The CDR3 region is CASSLFPALNTEAFF. The CDR3 nucleotides are TGTGCCAGCAGTTTATTTCCAGCGTTGAACACTGAAGCTTTCTTT. The chain is built from TRBV28 and TRBJ1-1; D is undetermined. This CDR3 spans 15 amino acids. V was cut by 1 base and J by 0 bases, with 9 bases left in between. Germline CDR1 is MDHEN and CDR2 is SYDVKM.

The rearrangement uses TRBV4-1 and TRBJ1-4, with TRBD1 as a possible D gene (5 bases). Germline V gives CDR1 MGHRA, CDR2 YSYEKL. Trimming removed 4 bases at V and 5 bases at J, with 20 bases between. This CDR3 region has 17 residues. The CDR3 loop is CASSPIKDVEGNEKLFF. In nucleotides, the CDR3 is TGCGCCAGCAGCCCCATAAAGGACGTCGAGGGGAATGAAAAACTGTTTTTT.

J is TRBJ2-7 and V is TRBV4-2, with D unresolved. With 1 base removed from V and 2 bases from J, the gap between germline ends came to 12 bases. CDR1 and CDR2 from the germline V gene are LGHNA and YNFKEQ. CDR3 length: 15 residues. The CDR3 is CASSQGVGDPYEQYF. The CDR3 DNA reads TGTGCCAGCAGCCAAGGCGTAGGAGACCCCTACGAGCAGTACTTC.

This chain links TRBV11-2 with TRBJ2-5; 9 bases agree with TRBD2. The CDR3 sequence is 18 residues long. The germline gives CDR1 SGHAT, CDR2 FQNNGV. With 4 bases clipped from V and 5 bases from J, the junction kept 17 bases outside the gene matches. The CDR3 is CASSSHAGAGGRLETQYF. For the CDR3, the DNA is TGTGCCAGCAGCTCCCACGCGGGCGCGGGGGGGCGACTTGAGACCCAGTACTTC.

The chain joins TRBV6-4 to TRBJ2-3; D is unresolved. The germline V gene encodes CDR1 MRHNA and CDR2 SNTAGT. V was shortened by 3 bases and J by 3 bases, with 7 bases between the two germline ends. The CDR3 length is 13 residues. CDR3: CASSETATDTQYF. In DNA form, the CDR3 reads TGTGCCAGCAGTGAGACGGCGACAGATACGCAGTATTTT.

This clone showed up just once. V is TRBV30 and J is TRBJ1-1, with unresolved D. Germline CDR1 and CDR2: GTSNPN and SVGIG (reference sequence). Trimming pared 0 bases from V and 0 bases from J, leaving 8 bases between. CDR3 length: 14 amino acids. The CDR3 here is CAWSVLLMNTEAFF. CDR3 DNA: TGTGCCTGGAGTGTACTTCTGATGAACACTGAAGCTTTCTTT.

This clone was picked up one time. V gene TRBV7-3 combines with J gene TRBJ2-3, with 8 bases matching TRBD2. This CDR3 contains 15 residues. The V gene's germline CDR1 is SGHTA and CDR2 FQGTGA. V was pared by 5 bases and J by 4 bases, with 8 bases of the junction left unmatched. CDR3 coding DNA: TGTGCCAGCAGCCCTCGGGGGGGCCTCCCAGATACGCAGTATTTT. It yields the protein CASSPRGGLPDTQYF.

This rearrangement joins TRBV6-1 to TRBJ1-5; the match to TRBD1 covers 8 bases. Germline CDR1 is MNHNS and CDR2 is SASEGT. The V segment lost 0 bases and the J segment 5 bases; nucleotides outside the gene matches: 6. This CDR3 spans 16 amino acids. The CDR3 region has the DNA TGTGCCAGCAGTGAAGCGTACAGGGGGTTTTATCAGCCCCAGCATTTT. Protein sequence: CASSEAYRGFYQPQHF.

The V and J genes are TRBV7-3 and TRBJ2-1; 9 bases line up with TRBD1. The trim removed 8 bases at V and 7 bases at J, leaving 3 bases unmatched. The CDR3 totals 12 residues. Germline V gives CDR1 SGHTA, CDR2 FQGTGA. CDR3 region: CASGTGSNEQFF. The DNA of the CDR3 is TGTGCCAGCGGGACAGGGTCTAATGAGCAGTTCTTC.

V gene TRBV18 combines with J gene TRBJ2-7; 8 bases line up with TRBD1. The CDR3 consists of 14 residues. Per germline, CDR1 KGHSH and CDR2 LQKENI. V dropped 3 bases and J dropped 1; count of bases not matched to a gene: 2. CDR3 nucleotides: TGTGCCAGCTCACCTCGGGACAGGTCCTACGAGCAGTACTTC. Translated: CASSPRDRSYEQYF.

The chain uses TRBV7-9 and TRBJ1-1; 7 bases are a match to TRBD1. This CDR3 has 15 residues. Germline V lookup: CDR1 SEHNR, CDR2 FQNEAQ (reference sequence). V was clipped by 1 base and J by 1 base; unmatched bases: 3. The CDR3 reads CASSLGWDRNTEAFF. The CDR3 nucleotides read TGTGCCAGCAGCTTAGGCTGGGACAGGAACACTGAAGCTTTCTTT.

This chain links TRBV6-1 with TRBJ2-3; 9 bases are a match to TRBD2. The CDR3 has 16 amino acids. Germline CDR1 and CDR2: MNHNS and SASEGT. V trimming: 3 bases; J trimming: 1 base; junction bases outside the gene matches: 5. CDR3 sequence reads: CASSEGLAGGTDTQYF. DNA of the CDR3: TGTGCCAGCAGTGAGGGGTTAGCGGGAGGCACAGATACGCAGTATTTT.